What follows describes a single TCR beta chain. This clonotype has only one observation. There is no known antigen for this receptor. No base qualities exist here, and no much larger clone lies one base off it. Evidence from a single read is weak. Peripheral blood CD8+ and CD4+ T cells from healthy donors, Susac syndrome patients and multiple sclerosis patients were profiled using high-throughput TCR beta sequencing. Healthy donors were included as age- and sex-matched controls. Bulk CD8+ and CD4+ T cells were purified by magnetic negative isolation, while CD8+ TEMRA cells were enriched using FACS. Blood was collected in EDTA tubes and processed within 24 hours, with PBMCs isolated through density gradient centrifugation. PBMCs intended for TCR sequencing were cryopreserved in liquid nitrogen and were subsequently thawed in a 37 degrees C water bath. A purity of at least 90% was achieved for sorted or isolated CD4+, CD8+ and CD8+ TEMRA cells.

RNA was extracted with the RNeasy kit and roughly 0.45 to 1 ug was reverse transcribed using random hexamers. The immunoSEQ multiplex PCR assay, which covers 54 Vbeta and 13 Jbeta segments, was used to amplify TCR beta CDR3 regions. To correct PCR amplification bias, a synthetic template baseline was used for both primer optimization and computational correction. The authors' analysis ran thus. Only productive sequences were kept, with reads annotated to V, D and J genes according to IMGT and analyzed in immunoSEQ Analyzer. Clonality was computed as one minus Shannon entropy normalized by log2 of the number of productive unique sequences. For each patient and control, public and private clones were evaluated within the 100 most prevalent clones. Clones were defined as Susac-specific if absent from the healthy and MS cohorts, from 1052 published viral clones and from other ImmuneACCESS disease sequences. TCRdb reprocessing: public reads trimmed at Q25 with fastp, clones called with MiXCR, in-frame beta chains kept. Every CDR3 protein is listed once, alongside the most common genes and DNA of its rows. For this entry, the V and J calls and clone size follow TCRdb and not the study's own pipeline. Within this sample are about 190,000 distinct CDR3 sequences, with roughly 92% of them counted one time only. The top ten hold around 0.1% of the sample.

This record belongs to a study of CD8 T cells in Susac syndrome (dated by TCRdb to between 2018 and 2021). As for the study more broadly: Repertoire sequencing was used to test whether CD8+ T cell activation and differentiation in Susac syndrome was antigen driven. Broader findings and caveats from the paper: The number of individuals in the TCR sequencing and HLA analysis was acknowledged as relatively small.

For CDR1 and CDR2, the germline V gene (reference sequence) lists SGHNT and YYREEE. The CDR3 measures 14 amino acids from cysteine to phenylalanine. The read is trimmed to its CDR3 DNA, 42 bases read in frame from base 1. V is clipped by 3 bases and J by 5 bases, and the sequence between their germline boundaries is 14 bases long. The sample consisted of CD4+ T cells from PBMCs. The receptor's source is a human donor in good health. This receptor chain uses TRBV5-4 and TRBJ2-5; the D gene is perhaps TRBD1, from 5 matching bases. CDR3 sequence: CASSSRVVAETQYF. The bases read TGTGCCAGCAGCTCCAGGGTGGTTGCGGAGACCCAGTACTTC.